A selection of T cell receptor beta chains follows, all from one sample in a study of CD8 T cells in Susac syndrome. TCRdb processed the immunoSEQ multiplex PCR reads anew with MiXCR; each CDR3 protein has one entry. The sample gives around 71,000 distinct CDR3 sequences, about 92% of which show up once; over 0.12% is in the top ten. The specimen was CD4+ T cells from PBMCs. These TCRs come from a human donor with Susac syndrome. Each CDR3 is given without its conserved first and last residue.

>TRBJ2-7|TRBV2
ASSDSDSFSYEQY
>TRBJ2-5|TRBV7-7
ASSRGTGSQETQY
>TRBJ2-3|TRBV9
ASRGSSTDTQY
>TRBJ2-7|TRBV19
ASSARGFSYEQY
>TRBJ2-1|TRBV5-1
ASSLFDYNEQF
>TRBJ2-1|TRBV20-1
SARPTPGSGVYNEQF
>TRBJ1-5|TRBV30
AWSKPGLINQPQH
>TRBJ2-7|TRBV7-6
ASSSPEGRDPSYEQY
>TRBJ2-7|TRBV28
ASSSPPSDRVRSYEQY
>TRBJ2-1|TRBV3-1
ASSQRGRNEQF